This T cell receptor beta chain was sequenced in a study of response to subunit inactivated influenza vaccine. TCRdb reanalysed the RT-PCR reads using MiXCR and keeps one entry per CDR3 protein. The table lists about 650,000 distinct CDR3 sequences, 15% to 17% of them singletons. As for this clonotype: Its antigen is not known.

Points from the study as a whole: Few new T cells, the authors suggested, are recruited by each seasonal influenza vaccination.

Germline assignment: CDR1 SGHKS and CDR2 YYEKEE (reference sequence). This CDR3 is 16 amino acids long. V was shortened by 1 base and J by 1 base, with 14 bases between the two germline ends. The V gene is TRBV5-5, the J gene TRBJ1-1; a weak D match, TRBD1 (6 bases). Material: PBMCs from blood, obtained approximately 13 days after vaccination. This sequence originates from a man in his forties or fifties who received an inactivated influenza vaccine. CDR3 in amino acids: CASSLLAGATNTEAFF. The CDR3 bases are TGTGCCAGCAGCTTGCTGGCAGGGGCTACGAACACTGAAGCTTTCTTT.